This T cell receptor (beta chain) is from a study of shared clonotypes between healthy human individuals. Study-level background: Donors, aged 18 to 49, were a couple of women and three men. Study-wide points: Non-shared clonotypes displayed generation probabilities falling below those of clonotypes present in all four donors.

Produced via immunoSEQ multiplex PCR; TCRdb's table is partial and in-frame only. The repertoire holds around 2.5 million clones, with over 85% as singletons. In regard to this clone: The target antigen is unknown.

The sequence derives from a man between 18 and 35 years old in good health. Some clones in this sample may be carry-over from other donors' samples. The sequenced sample was naive CD4+ T cells from PBMCs. Subset in this sample: CD45RA+ positively selected.

CDR3 in DNA: TGTGCCAGCAGCTCCCAGGAATCGGGGAAATACGAGCAGTACTTC. Encoded protein: CASSSQESGKYEQYF. This chain connects TRBV5-6 to TRBJ2-7, with D perhaps matching TRBD2 (5 bases). Germline V gene lookup returns CDR1 SGHDT and CDR2 YYEEEE. The CDR3 length is 15 residues. Trimming stripped 3 bases from V and 4 bases from J, with 17 bases between. The whole variable domain, remainder taken from reference TRBV5-6 and TRBJ2-7, is DAGVTQSPTHLIKTRGQQVTLRCSPKSGHDTVSWYQQALGQGPQFIFQYYEEEERQRGNFPDRFSGHQFPNYSSELNVNALLLGDSALYLCASSSQESGKYEQYFGPGTRLTVT.